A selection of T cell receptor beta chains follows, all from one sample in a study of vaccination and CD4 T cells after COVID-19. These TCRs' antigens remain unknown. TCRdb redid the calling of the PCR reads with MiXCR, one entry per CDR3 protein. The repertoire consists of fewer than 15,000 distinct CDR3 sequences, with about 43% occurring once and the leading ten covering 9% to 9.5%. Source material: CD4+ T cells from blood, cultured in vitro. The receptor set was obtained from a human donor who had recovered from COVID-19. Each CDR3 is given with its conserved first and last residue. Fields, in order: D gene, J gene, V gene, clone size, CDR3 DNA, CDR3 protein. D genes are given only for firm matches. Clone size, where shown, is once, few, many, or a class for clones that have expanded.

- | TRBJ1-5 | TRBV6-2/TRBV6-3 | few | TGTGCCAGCAGTTACCCGGGAGGGGGAGCGGATCAGCCCCAGCATTTT | CASSYPGGGADQPQHF
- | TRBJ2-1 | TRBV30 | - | TGTGCCTGGATGGACGAATGGGGGGCCCACAATGAGCAGTTCTTC | CAWMDEWGAHNEQFF
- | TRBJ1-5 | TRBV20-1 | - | TGCAGTGCTAGAGTCGGGGTTGATAGCAATCAGCCCCAGCATTTT | CSARVGVDSNQPQHF
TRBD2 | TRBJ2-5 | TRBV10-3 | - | TGTGCCATCAGTGGGCCCCTAGCGGGGGGGCAGTGGCAAGAGACCCAGTACTTC | CAISGPLAGGQWQETQYF
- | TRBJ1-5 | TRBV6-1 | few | TGTGCCAGCACCAACTCAGGGCAGGCAGGCCAGCCCCAGCATTTT | CASTNSGQAGQPQHF
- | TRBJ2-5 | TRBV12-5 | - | TGTGCTAGTGGTTTGGCCAAGCTAGGAGGTCCCTCGCAAGAGACCCAGTACTTC | CASGLAKLGGPSQETQYF
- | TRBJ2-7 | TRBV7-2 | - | TGTGCCAGCAGCTTAGCCTGGGAATACGAGCAGTACTTC | CASSLAWEYEQYF
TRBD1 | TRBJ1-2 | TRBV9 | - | TGTGCCAGCAGCGTAGGATTGGGGACAGGGGGAGGTGGCTACACCTTC | CASSVGLGTGGGGYTF
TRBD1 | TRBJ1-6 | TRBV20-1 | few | TGCAGTGCTAGATCCGGGACAGATAATTCACCCCTCCACTTT | CSARSGTDNSPLHF
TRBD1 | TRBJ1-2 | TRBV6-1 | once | TGTGCCAGCAAGGAAGGACAGGGTGATTTCTATGGCTACACCTTC | CASKEGQGDFYGYTF
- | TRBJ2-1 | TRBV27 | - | TGTGCCACCGGTCGGAACGCACTAAACAATGAGCAGTTCTTC | CATGRNALNNEQFF
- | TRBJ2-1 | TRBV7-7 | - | TGTGCCAGCAGTACTACCGGGACGCAAAACAATGAGCAGTTCTTC | CASSTTGTQNNEQFF
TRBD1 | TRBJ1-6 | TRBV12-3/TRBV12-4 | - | TGTGCCAGCAGACGGACAGGGGATTCACCCCTCCACTTT | CASRRTGDSPLHF
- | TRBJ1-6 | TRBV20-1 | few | TGCAGTGCTAGCAAGGGGGGGTCCTATAATTCACCCCTCCACTTT | CSASKGGSYNSPLHF
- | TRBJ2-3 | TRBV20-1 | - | TGCAGTGCTGGGCGATCTTCGAAAGATACGCAGTATTTT | CSAGRSSKDTQYF
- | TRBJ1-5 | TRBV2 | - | TGTGCCAGCAGAGGGGGGGGGAATAGCAATCAGCCCCAGCATTTT | CASRGGGNSNQPQHF
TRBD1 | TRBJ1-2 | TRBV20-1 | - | TGCAGTGCTAGCGTACAGGGGGCCCACGGCTACACCTTC | CSASVQGAHGYTF
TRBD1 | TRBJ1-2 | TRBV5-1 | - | TGCGCCAGCAGCCCCTTGGGGGAGGGGGCTGGCTACACCTTC | CASSPLGEGAGYTF
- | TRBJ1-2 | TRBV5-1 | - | TGCGCCAGCAGCTCAACAGGAAACTATGGCTACACCTTC | CASSSTGNYGYTF
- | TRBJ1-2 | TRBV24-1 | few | TGTGCCACCAGTGATTCGGAATATGGCTACACCTTC | CATSDSEYGYTF
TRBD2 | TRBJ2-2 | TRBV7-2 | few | TGTGCCAGCAGCCAAAGAGGGACTAGCGGGTTCCTCGCCGGGGAGCTGTTTTTT | CASSQRGTSGFLAGELFF
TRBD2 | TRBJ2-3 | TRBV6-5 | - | TGTGCCAGCAGTTCGGGACTAGCGGCCCGCACAGATACGCAGTATTTT | CASSSGLAARTDTQYF
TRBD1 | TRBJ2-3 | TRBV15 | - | TGTGCCACCAGTCTGAAACGACAGGGGACAGATACGCAGTATTTT | CATSLKRQGTDTQYF
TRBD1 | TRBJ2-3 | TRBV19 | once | TGTGCCAGTAGTACTCCGACAGGGGGCGTCACAGATACGCAGTATTTT | CASSTPTGGVTDTQYF
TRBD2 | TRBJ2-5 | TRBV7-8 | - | TGTGCCAGCAGCTCGAGAGGAGCGGGGGAGACCCAGTACTTC | CASSSRGAGETQYF
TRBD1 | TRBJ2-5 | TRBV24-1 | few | TGTGCCACCAGCCCCGGGACAGGTCACCAAGAGACCCAGTACTTC | CATSPGTGHQETQYF
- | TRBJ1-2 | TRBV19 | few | TGTGCCAGTAGTGGGCTACGGATGCACACCTTC | CASSGLRMHTF
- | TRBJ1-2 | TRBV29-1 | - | TGCAGCGGGAGACTCGGACTTTTCTATGGCTACACCTTC | CSGRLGLFYGYTF
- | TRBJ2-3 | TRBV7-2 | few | TGTGCCAGCAGCGAGAAGACCCTTGTCTGGGGCGGAAACACAGATACGCAGTATTTT | CASSEKTLVWGGNTDTQYF
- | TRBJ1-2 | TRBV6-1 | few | TGTGCCAGCAGTGAAGCTTGGGGGGGCGGGGGCTACACCTTC | CASSEAWGGGGYTF
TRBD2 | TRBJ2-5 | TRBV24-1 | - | TGTGCCACCAGTGATTTTTCGGCTAGCGGAGGGCTAAAGACCCAGTACTTC | CATSDFSASGGLKTQYF
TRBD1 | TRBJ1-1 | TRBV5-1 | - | TGCGCCAGCAGCTCCGGACAGGGGGGTGAAGCTTTCTTT | CASSSGQGGEAFF
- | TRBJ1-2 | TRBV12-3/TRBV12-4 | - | TGTGCCAGCAGTTTAGCTACAGGGATAGGCTACACCTTC | CASSLATGIGYTF